Only a few counts were recorded for the clone carrying this TCR beta chain. Each donor's blood draw was 8.5 to 10 milliliters of peripheral blood. Isolation yielded PBMCs, at least 6.5 million per sample, in every case. CDR1 is LGHDT and CDR2 is YNNKEL in the germline V gene (reference sequence). With V trimmed by 4 bases and J by 4 bases, 12 bases remained unmatched. The CDR3 spans 18 residues. Primers used in a second PCR of about 6 to 11 cycles were a sample-barcoded 5' primer and a J-beta primer mix. TCRdb re-analysed the 5' RACE reads in MiXCR, keeping a single row per CDR3 protein. This sample has 800,000 to 950,000 distinct CDR3 sequences, with approximately 49% found just once. The data were obtained in a study of blood T cells in healthy people across ages.

J is TRBJ2-1 and V is TRBV3-1; 11 bases line up with TRBD2. The sequenced material came from blood. The TCR sequence derives from a man between 25 and 39 years old in good health. The CDR3 DNA reads as TGTGCCAGCAGCCTTCTCGTGAGGCTAGCGGGGGGTTACAATGAGCAGTTCTTC. Translating it yields CASSLLVRLAGGYNEQFF.